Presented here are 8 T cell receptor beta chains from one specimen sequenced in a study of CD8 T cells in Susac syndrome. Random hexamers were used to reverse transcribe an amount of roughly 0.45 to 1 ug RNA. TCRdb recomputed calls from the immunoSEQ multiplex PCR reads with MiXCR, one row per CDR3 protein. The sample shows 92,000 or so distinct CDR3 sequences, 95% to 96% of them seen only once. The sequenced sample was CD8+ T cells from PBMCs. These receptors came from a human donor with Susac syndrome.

The CDR3 protein is CASSSGTGQVQPQHF. The CDR3 DNA sequence: TGTGCCAGCAGTTCAGGGACAGGGCAAGTGCAGCCCCAGCATTTT. The chain recombines TRBV28 with TRBJ1-5, with 9 bases that match TRBD1. The V and J ends lost 4 bases and 7 bases, in that order; junction bases with no gene match: 8. The CDR3 totals 15 residues. Germline CDR1 reads MDHEN; CDR2 reads SYDVKM.

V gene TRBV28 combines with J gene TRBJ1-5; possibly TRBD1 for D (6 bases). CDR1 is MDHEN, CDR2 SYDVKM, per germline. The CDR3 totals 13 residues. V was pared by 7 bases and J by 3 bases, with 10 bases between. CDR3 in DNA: TGTGCCAGCATCCGGGGGCCCAATCAGCCCCAGCATTTT. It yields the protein CASIRGPNQPQHF. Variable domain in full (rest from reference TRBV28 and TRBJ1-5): DVKVTQSSRYLVKRTGEKVFLECVQDMDHENMFWYRQDPGLGLRLIYFSYDVKMKEKGDIPEGYSVSREKKERFSLILESASTNQTSMYLCASIRGPNQPQHFGDGTRLSIL.

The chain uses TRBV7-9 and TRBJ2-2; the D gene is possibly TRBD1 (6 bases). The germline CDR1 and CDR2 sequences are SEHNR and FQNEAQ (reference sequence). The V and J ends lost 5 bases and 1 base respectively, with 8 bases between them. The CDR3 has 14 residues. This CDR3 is CASSPTGNTGELFF. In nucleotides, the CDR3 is TGTGCCAGCAGCCCGACAGGGAACACCGGGGAGCTGTTTTTT.

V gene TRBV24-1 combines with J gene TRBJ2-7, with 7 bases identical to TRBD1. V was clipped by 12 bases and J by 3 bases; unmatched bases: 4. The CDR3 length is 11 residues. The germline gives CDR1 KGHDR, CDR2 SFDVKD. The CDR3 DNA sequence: TGTGCCCCTGGGGACAGCTACGAGCAGTACTTC. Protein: CAPGDSYEQYF.

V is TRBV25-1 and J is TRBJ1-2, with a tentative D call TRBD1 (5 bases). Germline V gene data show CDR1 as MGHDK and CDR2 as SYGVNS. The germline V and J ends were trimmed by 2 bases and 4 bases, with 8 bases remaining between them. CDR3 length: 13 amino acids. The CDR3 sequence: CASSESGTYGYTF. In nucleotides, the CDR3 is TGTGCCAGCAGTGAAAGTGGGACCTATGGCTACACCTTC.

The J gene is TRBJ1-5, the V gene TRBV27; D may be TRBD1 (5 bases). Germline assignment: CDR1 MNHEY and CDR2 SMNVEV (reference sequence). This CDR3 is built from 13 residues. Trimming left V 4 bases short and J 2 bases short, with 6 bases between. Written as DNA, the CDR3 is TGTGCCAGCAGTTGGGACGGCAATCAGCCCCAGCATTTT. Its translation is CASSWDGNQPQHF.

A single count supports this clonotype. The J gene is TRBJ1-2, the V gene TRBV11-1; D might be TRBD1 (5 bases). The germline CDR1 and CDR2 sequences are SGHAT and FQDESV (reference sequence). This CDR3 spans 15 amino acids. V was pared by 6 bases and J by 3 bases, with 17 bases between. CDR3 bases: TGTGCCAGCAGGCCCCGGGGCCGCGGCGACTATGGCTACACCTTC. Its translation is CASRPRGRGDYGYTF.

This CDR3 is CASSLGGGADGYTF. CDR3 nucleotide sequence: TGTGCCAGCAGTTTAGGAGGGGGCGCGGATGGCTACACCTTC. The rearrangement links TRBV12-3 or TRBV12-4 to TRBJ1-2, with 7 nucleotides matching TRBD1. This CDR3 has 14 residues. V gave up 1 base and J gave up 6 bases; unmatched junction bases: 5.